This note documents a single TCR beta chain sequence. In this sample, this clonotype turned up many times. Its specific antigen is unknown. Per-nucleotide qualities are absent, and no much larger clonotype sits a single base away. The V and J ends are trimmed by 1 base and 1 base, leaving 11 bases between them. The CDR3, from cysteine to phenylalanine, totals 15 residues. CDR3 DNA is the only sequence kept; it has 45 bases, read in frame from the first base. CDR1 SGHAT and CDR2 FQNNGV are derived from the germline V gene. The data are from a study of T-cell reconstitution after alpha-beta-depleted transplantation in children (TCRdb year 2016). General notes on the study: Using TCR repertoire profiling, the study quantitatively followed how T-cell immune reconstitution unfolded in children after TCRalphabeta/CD19-depleted allogeneic hematopoietic cell transplantation.

On the study overall, not on this receptor specifically: Apparently early alphabetaT-cell count recovery about two months after transplant reportedly relied on only several hundred rapidly expanded clones derived from non-depleted graft cells. Over the following months the frequencies of hyperexpanded clones went down, and after one year T-cell counts and TCRbeta diversity were mostly credited to newly produced T cells. In some patients, the high TCRbeta diversity seen at day 60 was put down to recipient T cells and intrathymic progenitors that had survived conditioning.

The treatment or condition label corresponds to: allogeneic hematopoietic cell transplantation with graft depleted of TCRalphabeta T cells and CD19 B cells. The children who served as transplant recipients had been given grafts of TCRalphabeta/CD19-depleted allogeneic hematopoietic cells. Library preparation employed PCR. Sequenced using an Illumina HiSeq 2500. Molecular barcoding was employed in the preparation of TCR libraries, with unique molecular identifiers being used to normalize TCRbeta repertoire quantification. Through fastp at Q25 and MiXCR, TCRdb rebuilt clones from the public reads, retaining in-frame beta chains. Duplicate CDR3 protein sequences are folded into a single record with the most common DNA and genes. The sample has almost 250,000 distinct CDR3 sequences on record, 25% of them singletons. The top ten clonotypes cover 2.6% of the sample.

Recombination connected TRBV11-2 to TRBJ2-7, with the D gene not confidently named. This specimen consisted of PBMCs, obtained before TCRalphabeta/CD19-depleted stem cell transplant. The source is a girl aged 2-10 years with Fanconi anemia, due to receive a stem cell transplant. The CDR3 region: CASSLVFGESYEQYF. Read as DNA, the sequence is TGTGCCAGCAGCTTAGTCTTTGGGGAATCCTACGAGCAGTACTTC.